Listed below are T cell receptor beta chains from one sample, sequenced in a study of glioma-infiltrating T cells. Each CDR3 protein is one row after TCRdb ran MiXCR on the multiplex PCR reads. Seen here are 150,000 to 200,000 distinct CDR3 sequences, more than 35% observed once, and the top ten hold 5.2%. The sample consisted of glioma tissue, nonneoplastic brain tissue, or PBMCs (not recorded which). The origin of the receptors is a human donor with low-grade glioma or glioblastoma, undergoing nonglioma brain surgery, or in good health (not recorded which). CDR3s leave out the opening cysteine and the closing phenylalanine or tryptophan. D genes are given only for firm matches. A row's size may be missing; if present it is once, few, many or a size class.

v_call	clone_size	j_call	d_call	cdr3_aa
TRBV18	-	TRBJ1-4	-	ASKGTRGEKLF
TRBV12-3/TRBV12-4	many	TRBJ2-1	-	ASSSAGIGNEQF
TRBV28	once	TRBJ2-1	-	ASSPPRVPYNEQF
TRBV19	-	TRBJ2-3	TRBD1	ASSVRSGGGADTQY
TRBV28	many	TRBJ2-7	-	ASRLSSYEQY
TRBV2	many	TRBJ2-3	TRBD2	ASSRTSGSGTDTQY
TRBV27	many	TRBJ2-7	TRBD2	ASSLLAGNSGGEQY
TRBV27	-	TRBJ2-7	TRBD2	ASTTSGTYEQY
TRBV7-2	few	TRBJ2-2	TRBD1	ASRRTGNGELF
TRBV18	few	TRBJ1-1	TRBD1	ASSPARQGVMNTEAF